The source of this TCR beta chain is a study of CD8+ T cells in alopecia areata (dated by TCRdb to the late 2010s). General notes on the study: Treated patients were enrolled in an open-label pilot trial of oral tofacitinib, 5 to 10 mg twice daily, for moderate-to-severe alopecia areata. To study T cell clonal expansion in alopecia areata, the researchers applied high-throughput TCRbeta sequencing to both the C3H/HeJ mouse model and human patients. Biopsies were taken from tofacitinib-treated patients at baseline and again at 4 and 24 weeks into treatment, and several of those patients also had a later scalp biopsy. Scalp tissue and sorted CD4+ and CD8+ peripheral blood T cells from patchy and totalis/universalis alopecia areata patients and from healthy controls were covered by human TCRbeta sequencing. Tofacitinib was administered for 6 to 18 months, and 6 months of follow-up off drug were then conducted to assess delayed response and recurrence. Amplification of TCRbeta CDR3 regions was done by immunoSEQ multiplex PCR using 35 Vbeta forward primers and 13 Jbeta reverse primers. The RNA source kit depended on sample type: the PAXgene miRNA kit for fixed scalp, the miRNeasy kit for PBMCs, and the RNeasy kit for mouse skin. In treated patients, disease severity was measured using the SALT score, which gives the percentage of scalp surface area affected. Clonality in the scalp was compared among normal scalp (n=4), patchy alopecia areata scalp (n=8), and alopecia totalis/universalis scalp (n=8).

This clone was detected only once. The target of this receptor is not known. No much larger clone exists at a distance of one base, and base qualities are not known. The CDR3, cysteine through phenylalanine, is 14 amino acids long. The only DNA kept is the CDR3, 42 bases in frame from the first base. The germline V gene (reference sequence) supplies CDR1 LNHDA and CDR2 SQIVND. Deletion took 9 bases off V and 3 bases off J, with a span of 12 bases between the germline ends. The time point label on this specimen signifies: around 4 weeks on oral tofacitinib. The sample's treatment or condition label, in plain terms: oral pan-JAK inhibitor, 5-10 mg twice daily. Lesional scalp punch biopsies and peripheral blood were obtained from alopecia areata patients. After PBMCs were isolated by density centrifugation and stained for CD3, CD4 and CD8, a FACSAria was used to sort CD4+ and CD8+ T cells. The protocol used for the library was the immunoSEQ multiplex PCR assay. RNA was extracted from all samples and reverse transcribed into cDNA as template for TCR sequencing. SuperScript III was used to make first-strand cDNA, primed with a 2:1 mix of oligo-dT and random hexamers. A synthetic immune receptor repertoire was used to measure amplification bias, and any remaining bias was corrected computationally. Processing in the source paper ran as follows. Raw reads were preprocessed to remove errors, and CDR3 was defined according to IMGT conventions as the region from the conserved cysteine to phenylalanine. Clonality was computed as 1 minus the Shannon entropy, with the entropy normalized by log2 of the number of productive unique TCRs. Whether each scalp clone was CD4 or CD8 was inferred by checking scalp TCRbeta sequences against the CD4 and CD8 repertoires from sorted blood. TCRdb provides this immuneACCESS table in a form limited to in-frame rearrangements. Some clones are lacking; in checked studies, under half of them reflect an unresolved V gene, and why the rest are absent is not known. V, J and clone size were drawn from that table, and D and trimming were deduced from the DNA. The sample profile shows approximately 42,000 clones; just over 65% of them were found once. About a fifth of the sample goes to the ten largest clones.

General conclusions and limits of the study: With tofacitinib, both scalp clonality and the number of expanded CD8+ clones among the top 100 scalp clones went down significantly. Compared with normal scalp, lesional scalp, particularly in alopecia totalis/universalis, had higher clonality and more expanded CD8+ clones, which suggests antigenic drive. Because the treated cohort was small and included a single nonresponder, larger studies are needed to assess links between baseline CD8+ expansion and response. During tofacitinib treatment, many expanded lesional clones remained in scalp and blood, and this persistence may partly explain relapse after treatment is stopped. Unlike mouse skin, where gammadelta T cells dominate, normal human skin contains resident alphabeta T cells that get sequenced too, which complicates analysis of the scalp TCR repertoire. Shared TCR sequences between patients were less evident than in mice, which may be partly attributable to HLA diversity in the patient population.

The sequence links TRBV19 to TRBJ1-6; the D gene is perhaps TRBD1, from 6 matching bases. The input for sequencing was CD8+ T cells sorted from blood, taken at week 4, from a patient treated with tofacitinib. This receptor was obtained from a human donor with alopecia areata. The nucleotide sequence reads as follows: TGTGCCAGACCAGGACAGAACTATAATTCACCCCTCCACTTT. It translates as CARPGQNYNSPLHF.